Included here is one TCR beta chain sequence, with context. This clonotype was picked up one time. Its antigen is unknown. Per-base quality was not reported, and no clone a single base away is much larger than it. To demonstrate the VDJtools post-analysis software, TCR beta repertoires were profiled from the peripheral blood of about 13 young patients with multiple sclerosis. The multiple sclerosis patients were children and adolescents between roughly 6 and 16 years of age. This sample stems from a study of post-analysis software for immune sequencing data (dated by TCRdb to the mid-2010s). As for the study more broadly: The recorded disease courses included relapsing-remitting, secondary progressive and progressive-relapsing multiple sclerosis, and some patients had no subtype annotation. The patient repertoires were set against about 12 previously published healthy control repertoires from donors whose ages ranged from 6 to 25 years. A subset of samples was prepared in parallel using single-end sample barcoding, then pooled and co-amplified after Illumina adapter ligation. On the study overall, not on this receptor specifically: Direct clustering with F measure showed strong co-clustering of samples prepared in the same batch, prompting a batch-effect correction. Significantly higher frequencies in patients than in controls were found for roughly 5 TRBV segments, including TRBV5-6, TRBV5-1 and TRBV20-1. The control group was slightly older than the multiple sclerosis patient group. Normalized Chao1 diversity was significantly lower in multiple sclerosis patients than controls, suggesting substantial peripheral T-cell clonal expansion.

For CDR1 and CDR2, the germline V gene lists SGHTA and FQGNSA. Compared with germline, V lacks 5 bases and J lacks 3 bases; bases without a gene match: 6. Inclusive of the bounding cysteine and phenylalanine, the CDR3 is 15 residues long. Only the CDR3 part of the read is kept: 45 bases, read in frame from the first base. The method was PCR. Sequencing was performed on an Illumina HiSeq 2500. To reduce PCR and sequencing biases, unique molecular identifiers were built into the TCR beta cDNA libraries. Some 500,000 cDNA molecules were obtained for every 1 to 10 million input T cells, so each molecule roughly corresponded to one T cell. Patient libraries were prepared and sequenced with the same protocol used for the earlier healthy control dataset. Within a given batch, samples were prepared together, multiplexed and sequenced on the same HiSeq lane. Regarding the original processing steps: Raw barcoded reads were processed with MIGEC, and single-read molecular identifier groups were discarded before consensus assembly and CDR3 extraction. Clonotype tables were post-analysed with VDJtools, and diversity was normalized by down-sampling all datasets to the smallest sample size. In repertoire overlap clustering, CDR3 amino acid sequences, but not nucleotide sequences, were matched to correct batch-related cross-sample contamination. TCRdb's own reprocessing of the public reads used fastp at Q25 and MiXCR and kept productive beta chains. Entries that share a CDR3 protein sequence are merged under the most common genes and DNA. Clone size and V and J calls follow TCRdb, not the original study. This sample holds hundreds of thousands of distinct CDR3 sequences; approximately 59% were observed only once. Around 11% of the sample goes to the ten largest clones.

Input material: blood. The receptor was derived from a girl aged 2-10 years with multiple sclerosis. The chain links TRBV7-2 with TRBJ2-7; TRBD2 matches 11 bases in the middle. The nucleotides read TGTGCCAGCAGCATTCTAGCGGGGGGCTTCTACGAGCAGTACTTC. It specifies CASSILAGGFYEQYF.